Below are 9 T cell receptor beta chains sequenced from a single sample in a study of blood T cell repertoires in COVID-19. Clones were sequenced by immunoSEQ multiplex PCR, and TCRdb holds only the in-frame ones, with some missing. Here the sample spans 200,000 to 300,000 clones, approximately 82% being singletons. Material for sequencing was peripheral blood. The receptors stem from a woman aged 80 or over with acute or convalescent COVID-19.

Only a few counts were recorded for this clone. The chain combines TRBV4-1 with TRBJ1-1, with TRBD1 matching 7 bases. V dropped 5 bases and J dropped 1; count of bases not matched to a gene: 7. There are 15 residues in the CDR3. Germline-derived CDR1 and CDR2 are MGHRA and YSYEKL. The CDR3 spells CASSSTGQPNTEAFF. The CDR3 bases are TGCGCCAGCAGCTCGACGGGACAGCCGAACACTGAAGCTTTCTTT.

This chain joins TRBV10-3 and TRBJ2-3, with D maybe TRBD1 (6 bases). Trimming took off 2 bases at V and 4 bases at J, with 19 bases between the two ends. This CDR3 spans 17 amino acids. CDR1 ENHRY and CDR2 SYGVKD come from the germline V gene. As DNA, the CDR3 is TGTGCCATCAGTGAGGTAACAGGGAAGTCCAGGGCAGATACGCAGTATTTT. Amino acid sequence: CAISEVTGKSRADTQYF.

The V and J genes are TRBV30 and TRBJ2-4; unclear D gene. Germline CDR1 and CDR2: GTSNPN and SVGIG (reference sequence). The CDR3 is 13 amino acids. V was trimmed by 5 bases and J by 0 bases, leaving 8 bases between them. Here the CDR3 DNA reads TGTGCCTGGCGAAAACAAGCCAAAAACATTCAGTACTTC. This translates into CAWRKQAKNIQYF. The whole variable domain, remainder taken from reference TRBV30 and TRBJ2-4, is SQTIHQWPATLVQPVGSPLSLECTVEGTSNPNLYWYRQAAGRGLQLLFYSVGIGQISSEVPQNLSASRPQDRQFILSSKKLLLSDSGFYLCAWRKQAKNIQYFGAGTRLSVL.

This clone is a singleton in its sample. This chain joins TRBV5-6 and TRBJ2-7; D is ambiguous. The germline gives CDR1 SGHDT, CDR2 YYEEEE. The CDR3 has 16 residues. The V and J ends lost 0 bases and 3 bases respectively, with 16 bases between them. The CDR3 DNA follows: TGTGCCAGCAGCTTGGGTTGGGTAGCCCGTCTCTACGAGCAGTACTTC. It codes for CASSLGWVARLYEQYF.

J is TRBJ1-1 and V is TRBV11-3; possibly TRBD1 for D (6 bases). Germline V CDR1 and CDR2: SGHNT, YENEEA. V lost 5 bases, J lost 5 bases, and 12 bases lay in between. This CDR3 has 13 residues. CDR3 protein: CASSQLTGTEAFF. In DNA form, the CDR3 reads TGTGCCAGCAGCCAGTTAACAGGGACTGAAGCTTTCTTT. Looking up the rest from reference TRBV11-3 and TRBJ1-1 gives the full variable domain: EAGVVQSPRYKIIEKKQPVAFWCNPISGHNTLYWYLQNLGQGPELLIRYENEEAVDDSQLPKDRFSAERLKGVDSTLKIQPAELGDSAVYLCASSQLTGTEAFFGQGTRLTVV.

This clone has only one observation. This rearrangement joins TRBV21-1 to TRBJ2-4; the table's D call, TRBD1, has no DNA check behind it. TRBV21-1 is a pseudogene locus. This CDR3 has 19 residues. CDR3 loop: CASSKVETGCAITKNIQYF. In nucleotides, the CDR3 is TGTGCCAGCAGCAAAGTGGAGACAGGGTGTGCAATTACCAAAAACATTCAGTACTTC.

The genes are TRBV5-4 and TRBJ2-7, with no clear D. The CDR3 spans 13 residues. V was cut by 0 bases and J by 0 bases, with 4 bases left in between. In germline, CDR1 is SGHNT, CDR2 YYREEE (reference sequence). The CDR3 bases are TGTGCCAGCAGCTTGGACACCTCCTACGAGCAGTACTTC. Translation gives CASSLDTSYEQYF.

At least ten counts were recorded for this clone. This chain joins TRBV1 and TRBJ2-1; TRBD2, the table's D call, was not compared with the DNA. TRBV1 is a known pseudogene. The CDR3 runs to 19 residues. CDR3 sequence reads: CTSSQTGLAGGKEGNEQFF. The CDR3 nucleotides read TGCACCAGCAGCCAAACGGGACTAGCGGGAGGAAAGGAGGGCAATGAGCAGTTCTTC.

V usage is TRBV29-1 and J usage is TRBJ2-7; no clear D gene. V lost 5 bases to trimming and J lost 0 bases, with 14 bases between them. There are 14 residues in the CDR3. Germline V lookup: CDR1 SQVTM, CDR2 ANQGSEA. The CDR3 coding sequence is TGCAGCGTTCAATCAGGTATAAGCTCCTACGAGCAGTACTTC. It codes for CSVQSGISSYEQYF.